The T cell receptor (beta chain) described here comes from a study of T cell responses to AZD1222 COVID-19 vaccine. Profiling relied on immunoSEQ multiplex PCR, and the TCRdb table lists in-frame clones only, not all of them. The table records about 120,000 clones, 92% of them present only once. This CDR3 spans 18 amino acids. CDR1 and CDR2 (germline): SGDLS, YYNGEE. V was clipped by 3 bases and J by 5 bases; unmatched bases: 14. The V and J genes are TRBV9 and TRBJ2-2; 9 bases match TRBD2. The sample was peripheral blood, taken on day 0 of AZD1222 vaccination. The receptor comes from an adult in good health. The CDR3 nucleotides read TGTGCCAGCAGCGGTTCTAGCGGGGCTGGTGGGGGGACCGGGGAGCTGTTTTTT. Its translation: CASSGSSGAGGGTGELFF. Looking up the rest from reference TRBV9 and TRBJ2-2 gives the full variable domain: DSGVTQTPKHLITATGQRVTLRCSPRSGDLSVYWYQQSLDQGLQFLIQYYNGEERAKGNILERFSAQQFPDLHSELNLSSLELGDSALYFCASSGSSGAGGGTGELFFGEGSRLTVL.